This paragraph covers one TCR beta chain sequence. It has no known antigen specificity. No base qualities exist here, and no much larger clone lies one base off it. Peripheral blood CD8+ and CD4+ T cells from healthy donors, Susac syndrome patients and multiple sclerosis patients were profiled using high-throughput TCR beta sequencing. The Susac syndrome patients fulfilled recently defined diagnostic criteria for either definite or probable disease. Bulk CD8+ and CD4+ T cells were purified by magnetic negative isolation, whereas CD8+ TEMRA cells were enriched by FACS. Blood was collected in EDTA tubes and processed within 24 hours, with PBMCs isolated through density gradient centrifugation. PBMCs intended for TCR sequencing were frozen in liquid nitrogen and were later thawed in a 37 degrees C water bath. The sorted or isolated CD4+, CD8+ and CD8+ TEMRA cells reached a purity of at least 90%. The data are from a study of CD8 T cells in Susac syndrome (dated by TCRdb to 2018 to 2020). About the study as a whole: Among the sequenced Susac syndrome patients, more than five had clinically active disease and roughly 8 were in clinical remission. The study compared CD8+ T cell repertoire clonality among over 9 healthy donors, around 14 Susac syndrome patients and 15 multiple sclerosis patients. At blood withdrawal, Susac syndrome patients were either therapy-naive, taking corticosteroids (in some cases with IVIg as well), or taking IVIg alone. Whether CD8+ T cell activation and differentiation in Susac syndrome was antigen driven was tested using repertoire sequencing. The paper as a whole reports these results and caveats: Susac syndrome CD8+ repertoires showed clonal expansion, highest in CD8+ TEMRA cells and greater in clinically active than remitting patients. In the total CD8+ and CD8+ TEMRA repertoires, about 16 and five Susac-specific public clones, respectively, were identified. The number of individuals in the TCR sequencing and HLA analysis was recognized as being relatively small.

RNA was extracted with the RNeasy kit and roughly 0.45 to 1 ug was reverse transcribed using random hexamers. TCR beta CDR3 regions were amplified with the immunoSEQ multiplex PCR assay covering 54 Vbeta and 13 Jbeta segments. PCR amplification bias was corrected by using a synthetic template baseline for primer optimization and computational correction. In the original analysis: Only productive sequences were kept, with reads annotated to V, D and J genes according to IMGT and analyzed in immunoSEQ Analyzer. Clonality was calculated as one minus the Shannon entropy normalized by log2 of the number of productive unique sequences. For each patient and control, public and private clones were evaluated among the 100 most prevalent clones. A clone was defined as Susac-specific if it was absent from the healthy and MS cohorts, from roughly 1,000 published viral clones and from other ImmuneACCESS disease sequences. The public sequencing data were trimmed at Q25 with fastp and processed into clonotypes with MiXCR by TCRdb, which kept only in-frame beta chains. Rows with one shared CDR3 protein collapse into an entry with the most common genes and DNA. Here the V and J calls rest on TCRdb's processing, not on the authors' analysis. For this sample the table gives around 170,000 distinct CDR3 sequences, of which 95% were detected only once. The top ten clonotypes cover around 0.16% of the sample.

Between the V and J ends, shortened by 1 base and 3 bases respectively, the junction contains 8 bases. The cysteine opens and the phenylalanine closes a CDR3 of 14 amino acids. The read is trimmed to its CDR3 DNA, 42 bases read in frame from base 1. In the germline V gene, CDR1 corresponds to SGHVS and CDR2 to FQNEAQ. The V and J segments used are TRBV7-8 and TRBJ2-3; the D gene is unclear. The sequenced sample was CD8+ T cells from PBMCs. This sequence originates from a human donor with Susac syndrome. The base sequence is TGTGCCAGCAGCTTAGGGGGAAAAACAGATACGCAGTATTTT. The translation is CASSLGGKTDTQYF.